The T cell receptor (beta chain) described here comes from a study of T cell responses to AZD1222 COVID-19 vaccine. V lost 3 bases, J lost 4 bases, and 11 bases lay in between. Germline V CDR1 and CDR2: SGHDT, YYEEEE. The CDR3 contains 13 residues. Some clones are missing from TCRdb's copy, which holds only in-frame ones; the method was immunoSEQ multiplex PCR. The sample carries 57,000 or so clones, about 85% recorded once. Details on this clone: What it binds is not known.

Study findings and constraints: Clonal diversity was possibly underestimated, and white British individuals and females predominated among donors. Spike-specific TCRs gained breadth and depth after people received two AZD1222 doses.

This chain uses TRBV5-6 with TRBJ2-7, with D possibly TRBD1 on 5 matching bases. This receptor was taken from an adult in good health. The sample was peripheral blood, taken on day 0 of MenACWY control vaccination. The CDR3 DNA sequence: TGTGCCAGCAGCTATGACAGCAATTACGAGCAGTACTTC. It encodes CASSYDSNYEQYF.